The 7 T cell receptor beta chains in this list originate from one sample, sequenced in a study of T cells after yellow fever vaccination. TCRdb re-called the 5' RACE reads through MiXCR, storing one row per CDR3 protein. The table includes 320,000 or so distinct CDR3 sequences, 7% to 9% detected once. Sequencing used PBMCs, obtained approximately 47 days after the first yellow fever vaccination. These receptors were taken from a man between 18 and 35 years old who received the YFV17D yellow fever vaccine.

This clonotype appeared a few times. The CDR3 region is CASRAGQGATEAFF. CDR3 sequence (DNA): TGTGCCAGCAGGGCCGGACAGGGGGCCACTGAAGCTTTCTTT. The chain uses TRBV12-3 or TRBV12-4 and TRBJ1-1, with 11 bases aligning to TRBD1. This CDR3 spans 14 amino acids. Trimming took 6 bases from V and 4 from J; bases not matched to a gene: 4.

The chain joins TRBV11-2 to TRBJ2-3; no clear D. The CDR3 covers 12 residues. CDR1 is SGHAT and CDR2 is FQNNGV in the germline V gene. The ends were cut back, 5 bases at V and 5 bases at J, with 8 bases in the middle. CDR3 in DNA: TGTGCCAGCAGCCAGCTGCGAGATACGCAGTATTTT. It specifies CASSQLRDTQYF. The variable domain in full, completed from reference TRBV11-2 and TRBJ2-3, reads EAGVAQSPRYKIIEKRQSVAFWCNPISGHATLYWYQQILGQGPKLLIQFQNNGVVDDSQLPKDRFSAERLKGVDSTLKIQPAKLEDSAVYLCASSQLRDTQYFGPGTRLTVL.

Ten or more counts support this clonotype. The chain joins TRBV21-1 to TRBJ2-7; the table's D call, TRBD1, was not checked against the DNA. TRBV21-1 is classified as a pseudogene. The CDR3 is 12 residues long. The DNA for the CDR3 is TGTGCCAGCAGAGGGACAGGGGACGAGCAGTACTTC. Amino acids: CASRGTGDEQYF.

This clonotype has just a few counts. V usage is TRBV27 and J usage is TRBJ1-1, with no clear D. Trimming took off 0 bases at V and 3 bases at J, with 20 bases between the two ends. The CDR3 consists of 18 residues. The germline gives CDR1 MNHEY, CDR2 SMNVEV (reference sequence). The CDR3 bases are TGTGCCAGCAGTTTATCGCCAACTTCGAGGGTGACGGACACTGAAGCTTTCTTT. Its protein product is CASSLSPTSRVTDTEAFF.

This clonotype has a handful of counts. This chain connects TRBV24-1 to TRBJ2-1; D is unclear. Trimming pared 7 bases from V and 4 bases from J, leaving 16 bases between. Looked up from germline, CDR1 is KGHDR and CDR2 is SFDVKD. CDR3 length equals 15 residues. The CDR3 region is CATRNGLPCYNEQFF. The DNA for the CDR3 is TGTGCCACCAGGAACGGGCTACCCTGTTACAATGAGCAGTTCTTC.

The chain carries TRBV7-2 and TRBJ1-2, with D perhaps TRBD1 (5 bases). V was cut by 4 bases and J by 9 bases, with 24 bases left in between. CDR3 size: 16 residues. Germline-derived CDR1 and CDR2 are SGHTA and FQGNSA. The CDR3 DNA sequence: TGTGCCAGCAGCTCACGCCCCGGGGCCACTACCAGGAGCTACACCTTC. As protein: CASSSRPGATTRSYTF.

This sequence joins TRBV7-9 and TRBJ1-3; D perhaps matches TRBD1 (5 bases). V lost 4 bases and J 1 base, leaving 11 bases between the germline ends. CDR3 length: 15 amino acids. Germline-derived CDR1 and CDR2 are SEHNR and FQNEAQ (reference sequence). CDR3 nucleotides: TGTGCCAGCAGCTCCCAGGGCGGGTCTGGAAACACCATATATTTT. This translates into CASSSQGGSGNTIYF.